This T cell receptor beta chain was observed in a study of blood T cell repertoires in COVID-19. Overall study context: The samples span acute and convalescent COVID-19 from the United States, Italy and Spain.

The authors' processing: Researchers report that nucleated cell counts were estimated from reference gene primer amplification. Clones were sequenced by immunoSEQ multiplex PCR, and TCRdb holds only the in-frame ones, with some missing. The V and J calls and clone size are taken from that table; D and trimming were inferred from the DNA. The repertoire consists of under 250,000 clones, with 88% occurring once and the leading ten covering roughly 3.7%. The study recruited people aged about 18 to 95 years across more than 20 US areas. CDR3 size: 16 residues. Germline V gene sequence: CDR1 SGHTA, CDR2 FQGNSA. The V gene end was trimmed by 3 bases and the J gene end by 7 bases; junction bases not matched to a gene: 14.

The clonotype originates from a woman aged 30 to 39 who had been exposed to COVID-19. This chain links TRBV7-2 with TRBJ1-2; 7 nucleotides line up with TRBD1. Sequenced material: PBMCs or T cells enriched from blood (not recorded which). CDR3 sequence: CASSFNSGGKGSGYTF. In DNA, the CDR3 is TGTGCCAGCAGCTTTAACTCAGGGGGTAAAGGTTCTGGCTACACCTTC.